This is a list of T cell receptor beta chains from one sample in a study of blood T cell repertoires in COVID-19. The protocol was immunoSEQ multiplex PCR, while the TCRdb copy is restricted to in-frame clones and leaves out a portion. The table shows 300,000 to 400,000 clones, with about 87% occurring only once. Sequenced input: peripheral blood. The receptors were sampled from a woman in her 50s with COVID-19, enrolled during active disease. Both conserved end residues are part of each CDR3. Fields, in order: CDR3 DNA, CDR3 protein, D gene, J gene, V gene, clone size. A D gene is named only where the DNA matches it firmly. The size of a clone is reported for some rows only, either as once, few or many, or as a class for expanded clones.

TGTGCCAGTGCTAGGGGTAACACTGAAGCTTTCTTT,CASARGNTEAFF,.,TRBJ1-1,TRBV6-5,few
TGCGCCAGCAGCTTGGTACTAGGACTAGCGGGAGTGGGTGAGCAGTTCTTC,CASSLVLGLAGVGEQFF,TRBD2,TRBJ2-1,TRBV5-1,.
TGTGCCAGCTCACCATCGGGACAGTCTAATGAAAAACTGTTTTTT,CASSPSGQSNEKLFF,TRBD1,TRBJ1-4,TRBV18,.
TGTGCCAGCAGCCTTAGACAGGGGAACACTGAAGCTTTCTTT,CASSLRQGNTEAFF,TRBD1,TRBJ1-1,TRBV3-1/TRBV3-2,.
TGTGCCAGCAGCTTTCGGACTAGCCCTGGCACAGATACGCAGTATTTT,CASSFRTSPGTDTQYF,TRBD2,TRBJ2-3,TRBV5-6,.
TGTGCCAGCGAAAGGGAGGGGATCTCCTACAATGAGCAGTTCTTC,CASEREGISYNEQFF,TRBD2,TRBJ2-1,TRBV5-6,.
TGTGCCAGCAGGGAAGAGACAACTAACACCGGGGAGCTGTTTTTT,CASREETTNTGELFF,.,TRBJ2-2,TRBV27,.
TGTGCCAGCAGTTACTCGAAATCGGGTTATTACGAGCAGTACTTC,CASSYSKSGYYEQYF,.,TRBJ2-7,TRBV6-5,.
TGCGCCAGCAGCTTGGTGGCTATGGGACAGAAAATCGGGGAGCTGTTTTTT,CASSLVAMGQKIGELFF,TRBD1,TRBJ2-2,TRBV5-1,once
TGTGCCAGCAGTCCCACACCTGAGGGGGCGGTCTACGAGCAGTACTTC,CASSPTPEGAVYEQYF,TRBD1,TRBJ2-7,TRBV27,.
TGTGCCAGCAGTGACGGGGCGGGAGGATACAATGAGCAGTTCTTC,CASSDGAGGYNEQFF,TRBD2,TRBJ2-1,TRBV2,.
TGCAGCGTTGATGGGACAAGCTATGGCTACACCTTC,CSVDGTSYGYTF,.,TRBJ1-2,TRBV29-1,.
TGTGCCAGCAGCCTACAGACGAGCACTGAAGCTTTCTTT,CASSLQTSTEAFF,.,TRBJ1-1,TRBV6-5,.
TGTGCCAGCTCACCCCAGCAGGGGGAGCCCCAGCATTTT,CASSPQQGEPQHF,TRBD1,TRBJ1-5,TRBV18,.
TGTGCCAGCAGTGGGGAACAGGGATCCTACAATGAGCAGTTCTTC,CASSGEQGSYNEQFF,.,TRBJ2-1,TRBV2,.
TGTGCCAGCAGCTTAGCGGTCGGGACTTCCTACGAGCAGTACTTC,CASSLAVGTSYEQYF,.,TRBJ2-7,TRBV7-7,once
TGTGCCACCAGCAGAGTAATAGGGGGATCCAATCAGCCCCAGCATTTT,CATSRVIGGSNQPQHF,.,TRBJ1-5,TRBV15,.
TGCGCCAGCAGCGGCGGGGGCGGGAGATTTAGCGAGCAGTACTTC,CASSGGGGRFSEQYF,.,TRBJ2-7,TRBV5-1,.
TGTGCCAGCAGGGCACTAGTAATAAATGGCTACACCTTC,CASRALVINGYTF,.,TRBJ1-2,TRBV5-5,few
TGTGCCAGCAGTTTTACAGGGGGGGCTGAAGCTTTCTTT,CASSFTGGAEAFF,TRBD1,TRBJ1-1,TRBV11-2,.
TGCAGCGTCCGTAGGGGGTCGGGCACTGAAGCTTTCTTT,CSVRRGSGTEAFF,.,TRBJ1-1,TRBV29-1,.
TGTGCCAGCAGCTTACTAGCGGGAGGGCCAGGAGATACGCAGTATTTT,CASSLLAGGPGDTQYF,TRBD2,TRBJ2-3,TRBV7-6,.
TGCAGCGCTGAGCTAGCGTGGGAGCAGTTCTTC,CSAELAWEQFF,.,TRBJ2-1,TRBV29-1,.
TGTGCCAGTACCCCCGGGACAGGGTCTCTCAATAACTATGGCTACACCTTC,CASTPGTGSLNNYGYTF,TRBD1,TRBJ1-2,TRBV19,.
TGTGCCAGCAGTCCTGCTAGCGGGAGCTGGAATGAGCAGTTCTTC,CASSPASGSWNEQFF,TRBD2,TRBJ2-1,TRBV7-3,.
TGTGCCAGTGTTGACTGGGGCAATCAGCCCCAGCATTTT,CASVDWGNQPQHF,.,TRBJ1-5,TRBV19,.
TGTGCCAGCTCACCCCGGGACAGCAGAAACACCATATATTTT,CASSPRDSRNTIYF,TRBD1,TRBJ1-3,TRBV18,.
TGTGCCTCGAGATCCGGGACAGGGGAGGGAAACACCATATATTTT,CASRSGTGEGNTIYF,TRBD1,TRBJ1-3,TRBV10-3,.
TGTGCCAGCAGCGTTTCGACGGCAGGTTCTGGAAACACCATATATTTT,CASSVSTAGSGNTIYF,.,TRBJ1-3,TRBV9,.